This T cell receptor (beta chain) originates from a study of radiation and T cells in renal cell carcinoma. The time point was: baseline pretreatment blood. Treatment: 15 Gy SBRT to primary tumor, nephrectomy 4 weeks later. Serial blood draws occurred at baseline and 2 and 4 weeks post-SBRT. Looked up from germline, CDR1 is SGHRS and CDR2 is YFSETQ. The V gene end was trimmed by 4 bases and the J gene end by 4 bases; junction bases not matched to a gene: 7. The CDR3 spans 15 residues. Details on this clone: No antigen is known for it.

Produced via immunoSEQ multiplex PCR; TCRdb's table is partial and in-frame only. Among tens of thousands of clones, 75% to 85% were seen once, and the ten largest hold about 31%. Study results and limitations: In blood, top tumor clones expanded by 2 weeks, shrinking by 4. Baseline intratumoral clonotype presence is unknown without pretreatment biopsies.

The receptor's source is a woman in her sixties or seventies with renal cell carcinoma. The V and J genes are TRBV5-1 and TRBJ2-2, with 7 bases fitting TRBD1. Specimen: blood, collected from a patient whose treatment included radiotherapy and nephrectomy. The CDR3 nucleotides are TGCGCCAGCAGCGTAGGGACAGAATTCACCGGGGAGCTGTTTTTT. Translated, it gives CASSVGTEFTGELFF.